What follows is one TCR beta chain and its context. Its binding antigen is unknown. Base qualities were left out, and no much larger clone turns up one base away. The junction carries 9 bases between V and J, which are trimmed by 3 bases and 4 bases respectively. The CDR3 numbers 13 residues from cysteine through phenylalanine. Only the CDR3 DNA stays, 39 bases, in frame from base 1. According to the germline V gene, CDR1 reads SGHTA and CDR2 reads FQGTGA. These data originate in a study of shared clonotypes between healthy human individuals (dated by TCRdb to between 2020 and 2021). As for the study more broadly: The cohort comprised two women and three men aged 18 to 49 years. Each donor's leukapheresis produced roughly between roughly 0.85 and 10 billion PBMCs. To increase sequencing depth and limit assay-specific biases, different laboratories used diverse techniques to prepare libraries and sequence TCR repertoires. For each donor, three plates each were used for CD4 naive and CD4 memory, two plates were used for CD8 naive, and one plate was used for CD8 memory. Blood TCR repertoires of a handful of healthy adults were deeply sequenced to estimate repertoire size and the extent of clonotype sharing between individuals.

TCR CDR3 regions were amplified from genomic DNA by multiplex PCR using the deep immunoSEQ assay. Genomic DNA extracted from each cell subset was distributed evenly over all wells of several immunoSEQ 96-well plates, and each plate served as one replicate. For sorted subsets, approximately 190 ng of genomic DNA, equivalent to around 29,000 T cell genomes, went into each replicate PCR. The purified libraries were quantified using a Qubit 3.0 fluorometer, sized with a Bioanalyzer 2100, and then quantified again using the KAPA Library Quantification kit. Each immunoSEQ 96-well plate was sequenced on its own single-read 150-cycle Illumina NextSeq 550 flow cell. As for how the authors treated the data: Because the immunoSEQ output included only junctional sequences and no quality scores, the filtering could not be the same as the filtering used for full-length reads. To assign V/J genes and CDR3, sequences were annotated using PyIR, a Python wrapper for IgBLAST v1.9, with IMGT germline references. Reads were filtered out if the reads had weak V/J assignments (E-value above 1e-6), no CDR3, stop codons, out-of-frame junctions, or ambiguous translated residues. V3J clonotypes were defined as sequences sharing the same inferred V gene, J gene, and CDR3 amino acid sequence. To compute the percentage overlap between repertoires, the number of shared unique clonotypes was divided by the size of the smaller repertoire. Repertoire richness was assessed with RTK rarefaction, the Chao1 estimator, and Recon v2.1 estimates of unobserved clonotypes. Generation probabilities were computed with OLGA for all TCRbeta clonotypes obtained by the gDNA method from a handful of donors. TCRdb provides this immuneACCESS table in a form limited to in-frame rearrangements. Some clones are lacking; in checked studies, under half of them reflect an unresolved V gene, and why the rest are absent is not known. V, J and clone size were drawn from that table, and D and trimming were deduced from the DNA. The sample has 800,000 to 950,000 clones on record, about 96% of them singletons. Around 0.21% of the sample is held by the ten biggest clonotypes.

CD8 naive samples were CD45RO-negative cells positively selected for CCR7, giving a CD45RA+CCR7+ population that excluded TemRA cells. The donors were healthy, HIV-negative adults with no recently reported acute infections or vaccinations. Every donor was a Caucasian adult residing in Nashville, Tennessee, USA. After blood collection by leukapheresis, PBMCs were isolated using Ficoll-Histopaque density gradient centrifugation and then cryopreserved in the vapor phase of liquid nitrogen. Analytical flow cytometry was used to check the purity and quantity of each magnetically sorted T cell population. From each sorted fraction, genomic DNA was isolated and quantified by UV absorbance on a Nanodrop 2000c. Overall results and qualifications from the work: Naive subsets generally had larger estimated clonotype richness than memory subsets. The small number of donors limited the genetic and exposure-history diversity represented. Incomplete sequencing was indicated by rarefaction of sorted-subset datasets, despite the large sequencing depth. Clonotypes shared by all four sorted-subset donors showed higher generation probabilities than non-shared clonotypes. Sampling was restricted to blood, and TCR repertoires in tissues likely differ from the TCR repertoires found in blood. Pairwise subsampling indicated that sequencing depth was expected to affect the degree of clonotype sharing among donors. Approximately 4.8% of naive CD4, roughly 3.5% of naive CD8, roughly 2.4% of memory CD4, and 0.35% to 0.5% of memory CD8 clonotypes were shared across several donors.

Sequencing was carried out using naive CD8+ T cells sorted from blood. The sample's cell subset or site label, in plain terms: CD45RA+CCR7+. The chain uses TRBV7-3 and TRBJ1-1; the D gene is unclear. The receptor was isolated from a young man in good health. The CDR3 region: CASSFFVGTEAFF. The sequence in DNA is TGTGCCAGCAGCTTCTTCGTGGGCACTGAAGCTTTCTTT.